The table lists the clone carrying this TCR beta chain with a few counts. Its target is not known. The CDR3 loop spans 16 amino acids. Deletions cut 3 bases from V and 5 bases from J, with 18 bases between. The germline V gene encodes CDR1 WNHNN and CDR2 SYGVQD (reference sequence). Each donor supplied ten milliliters of peripheral blood. The data were taken from a study of blood T cells in healthy people across ages. General observations from the study: Naive CD4+ cells and diversity were both higher in long-lived donors than in aged donors. Roughly linear age-related decline in beta diversity appeared, significant by age about 37.

A J-beta primer mix and a sample-barcoded 5' primer were used in a second PCR of about 7 to 12 cycles. Using its own MiXCR run on the 5' RACE reads, TCRdb lists one record per CDR3 protein. Of 1.5 million or so distinct CDR3 sequences listed, approximately 43% are singletons. J is TRBJ2-3 and V is TRBV10-1, with TRBD2 as a possible D gene (7 bases). The source of this sequence is a young woman in good health. Sequences were obtained from blood. This CDR3 reads CASSDRGAPQIDTQYF. As DNA, the CDR3 is TGCGCCAGCAGTGATCGGGGGGCGCCTCAGATAGATACGCAGTATTTT.